This entry describes one T cell receptor beta chain. Only in-frame clones appear in the TCRdb table, and some are missing; sequencing was by immunoSEQ multiplex PCR. The sample contains about 89,000 clones, around nine tenths of which appear only once. The CDR3 runs to 15 residues. CDR1 is SGHTA, CDR2 FQGNSA, per germline. The V end was cut by 7 bases, the J end by 1 base, with 16 bases between. This sample was taken from a study of OX40 agonist ivuxolimab in advanced cancers. Study in general: Ivuxolimab doses were 0.01, 0.1, 0.3, 1.5, 3 or 10 mg/kg every 2 weeks.

This chain connects TRBV7-2 to TRBJ1-1; tentative D call: TRBD1 (6 bases). The source was CD4+ or CD8+ T cells sorted from blood, collected in a trial of the OX40 agonist ivuxolimab. The sequence was collected from an adult with an advanced solid tumor such as melanoma, head and neck, liver or kidney cancer. CDR3: CASTLRGGWNTEAFF. In DNA, the CDR3 is TGTGCCAGCACCCTTAGGGGGGGCTGGAACACTGAAGCTTTCTTT. The whole variable domain, filled in from reference TRBV7-2 and TRBJ1-1, reads GAGVSQSPSNKVTEKGKDVELRCDPISGHTALYWYRQSLGQGLEFLIYFQGNSAPDKSGLPSDRFSAERTGGSVSTLTIQRTQQEDSAVYLCASTLRGGWNTEAFFGQGTRLTVV.